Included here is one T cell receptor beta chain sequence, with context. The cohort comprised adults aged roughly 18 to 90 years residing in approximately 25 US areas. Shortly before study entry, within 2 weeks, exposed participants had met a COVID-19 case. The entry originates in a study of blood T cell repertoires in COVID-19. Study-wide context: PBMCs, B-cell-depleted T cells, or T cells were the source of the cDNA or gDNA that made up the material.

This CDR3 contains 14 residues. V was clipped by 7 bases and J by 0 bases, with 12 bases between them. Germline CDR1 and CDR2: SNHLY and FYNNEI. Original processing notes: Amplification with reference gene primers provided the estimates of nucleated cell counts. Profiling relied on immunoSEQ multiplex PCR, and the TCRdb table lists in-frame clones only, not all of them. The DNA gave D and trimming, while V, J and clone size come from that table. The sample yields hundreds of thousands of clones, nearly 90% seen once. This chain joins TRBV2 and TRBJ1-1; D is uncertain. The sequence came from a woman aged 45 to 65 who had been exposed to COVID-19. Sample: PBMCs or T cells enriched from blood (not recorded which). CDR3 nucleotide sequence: TGTGCCAGCACCACGGACGGGATGAACACTGAAGCTTTCTTT. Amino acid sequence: CASTTDGMNTEAFF. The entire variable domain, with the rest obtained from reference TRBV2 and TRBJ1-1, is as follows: EPEVTQTPSHQVTQMGQEVILRCVPISNHLYFYWYRQILGQKVEFLVSFYNNEISEKSEIFDDQFSVERPDGSNFTLKIRSTKLEDSAMYFCASTTDGMNTEAFFGQGTRLTVV.